This TCR beta chain was documented in a study of blood T cell repertoires in COVID-19. Across the study: Acute and convalescent COVID-19 samples came from the United States, Italy and Spain.

Produced via immunoSEQ multiplex PCR; TCRdb's table is partial and in-frame only. The sample shows roughly 81,000 clones, about 86% of them seen only once. Trimming left V 0 bases short and J 7 bases short, with 13 bases between. CDR1 and CDR2 (germline): SGHRS, YFSETQ. This CDR3 spans 14 amino acids. Sequenced input: peripheral blood. The chain couples TRBV5-1 to TRBJ1-1; tentative D call: TRBD1 (5 bases). This receptor was obtained from an older man with active or convalescent COVID-19. CDR3 sequence reads: CASSLEGAYDEAFF. In DNA, the CDR3 is TGCGCCAGCAGCTTGGAAGGGGCATATGATGAAGCTTTCTTT.